This entry lists 20 T cell receptor beta chains sequenced from one sample in a study of STAT5B mutations in CD4+ large granular lymphocyte leukemia. The method was immunoSEQ multiplex PCR; TCRdb's version includes in-frame clones alone and lacks a portion of them. The data hold 31,000 or so clones, with around four fifths observed a single time. Sequencing input: CD4+ T cells from blood buffy coats. The receptor set was obtained from a human donor in good health.

The CDR3 here is CASSLGQTTEAFF. Written as DNA, the CDR3 is TGTGCCAGCAGCTTAGGTCAGACTACTGAAGCTTTCTTT. This chain connects TRBV7-6 to TRBJ1-1; the D is unclear. V lost 1 base and J lost 5, with 8 bases in between. The CDR3 spans 13 residues. CDR1 and CDR2 (germline): SGHVS, FNYEAQ.

This clone appeared once. The chain carries TRBV30 and TRBJ2-5; TRBD2 aligns across 14 bases. The CDR3 covers 17 residues. Germline values: CDR1 GTSNPN, CDR2 SVGIG (reference sequence). Losses at the gene ends were 0 bases for V and 7 bases for J; bases not matched to a gene: 10. In DNA, the CDR3 is TGTGCCTGGAGTGTATTCCAGGGGACTAGCGGGAGTGGGACCCAGTACTTC. Translation: CAWSVFQGTSGSGTQYF.

The V call is TRBV19, the J call TRBJ1-1; 9 bases are a match to TRBD1. This CDR3 is 16 amino acids long. The ends lost 3 bases at V and 0 bases at J; junction bases unmatched: 5. Germline lookup yields CDR1 LNHDA and CDR2 SQIVND (reference sequence). CDR3: CASSIGTGTVNTEAFF. The CDR3 DNA follows: TGTGCCAGTAGTATCGGGACAGGGACGGTGAACACTGAAGCTTTCTTT.

This clone has a single count. This chain connects TRBV15 to TRBJ2-2; the D call may be TRBD1 or TRBD2 (5 bases each). Trimming took 5 bases from V and 4 from J, leaving 14 bases between them. Germline lookup yields CDR1 LNHNV and CDR2 YYDKDF (reference sequence). The CDR3 totals 15 residues. The CDR3 reads CATSGTTGTTGELFF. The CDR3 nucleotides are TGTGCCACCAGCGGCACAACCGGGACCACCGGGGAGCTGTTTTTT.

This chain connects TRBV6-1 to TRBJ1-1; D unclear. CDR3 length: 13 amino acids. Trimming shortened V by 2 bases and J by 2 bases, and 6 bases separated the two germline ends. The V gene's germline CDR1 is MNHNS and CDR2 SASEGT. This CDR3 reads CASSESGNTEAFF. Written as DNA, the CDR3 is TGTGCCAGCAGTGAATCCGGAAACACTGAAGCTTTCTTT.

The chain has TRBV30 and TRBJ2-5; the D is unclear. The V gene's germline CDR1 is GTSNPN and CDR2 SVGIG (reference sequence). V lost 0 bases to trimming and J lost 5 bases, with 1 base between them. This CDR3 is 10 amino acids long. The CDR3 DNA reads TGTGCCTGGAGTGTCGAGACCCAGTACTTC. It codes for CAWSVETQYF.

V usage is TRBV9 and J usage is TRBJ2-7; 9 bases are shared with TRBD2. With 0 bases clipped from V and 7 bases from J, the junction kept 14 bases outside the gene matches. The CDR3 extends over 17 amino acids. Germline CDR1 and CDR2: SGDLS and YYNGEE. For the CDR3, the DNA is TGTGCCAGCAGCGTAGATGGGGCTAGCGGGATAATCGGAGAGCAGTACTTC. This translates into CASSVDGASGIIGEQYF.

This chain joins TRBV5-4 and TRBJ1-5, with D unresolved. CDR1 SGHNT and CDR2 YYREEE come from the germline V gene (reference sequence). Trimming cost V 2 bases and J 3 bases, with 9 bases left between them. The length of the CDR3 is 14 residues. The CDR3 sequence: CASSLGMLNQPQHF. The CDR3 coding sequence is TGTGCCAGCAGCTTAGGTATGCTCAATCAGCCCCAGCATTTT.

This clone was seen only a few times. The chain carries TRBV30 and TRBJ1-4; weak D call: TRBD1 (5 bases). The CDR3 is made up of 17 amino acids. Germline values: CDR1 GTSNPN, CDR2 SVGIG (reference sequence). Deletions cut 5 bases from V and 0 bases from J, with 19 bases between. Written as DNA, the CDR3 is TGTGCCTGGGACCGGGACCGCGATCCTTCAACTAATGAAAAACTGTTTTTT. Protein: CAWDRDRDPSTNEKLFF.

The sample holds a few counts of this clone. The V and J genes are TRBV11-2 and TRBJ1-1; D may be TRBD1 (6 bases). The CDR3 has 15 amino acids. Trimming cost V 2 bases and J 1 base, with 11 bases left between them. CDR1 and CDR2 from the germline V gene are SGHAT and FQNNGV. The CDR3 here is CASSLSGGSNTEAFF. CDR3 DNA sequence: TGTGCCAGCAGCTTATCCGGGGGCTCGAACACTGAAGCTTTCTTT.

This sequence joins TRBV11-3 and TRBJ1-3; D ambiguous. Germline assignment: CDR1 SGHNT and CDR2 YENEEA. The V and J ends lost 1 base and 2 bases respectively, with 15 bases between them. This CDR3 comprises 17 residues. CDR3 sequence reads: CASSLAPSETAGNTIYF. The DNA of the CDR3 is TGTGCCAGCAGCTTAGCCCCTTCTGAAACCGCTGGAAACACCATATATTTT. The full variable domain, rest sourced from reference TRBV11-3 and TRBJ1-3, is EAGVVQSPRYKIIEKKQPVAFWCNPISGHNTLYWYLQNLGQGPELLIRYENEEAVDDSQLPKDRFSAERLKGVDSTLKIQPAELGDSAVYLCASSLAPSETAGNTIYFGEGSWLTVV.

This clone was counted between two and nine times. The rearrangement joins TRBV30 to TRBJ1-2; 7 bases line up with TRBD1. CDR1 and CDR2 (germline): GTSNPN, SVGIG (reference sequence). The CDR3 is made up of 14 amino acids. Trimming cost V 0 bases and J 9 bases; bases outside gene matches: 10. CDR3 protein: CAWSVGETGTSYTF. CDR3 nucleotide sequence: TGTGCCTGGAGTGTAGGGGAGACAGGGACGAGCTACACCTTC.

The V call is TRBV9, the J call TRBJ2-2, with TRBD1 matching 12 bases. V gave up 2 bases and J gave up 6 bases; unmatched junction bases: 5. Germline V gene data show CDR1 as SGDLS and CDR2 as YYNGEE. CDR3 length: 16 amino acids. The CDR3 DNA sequence: TGTGCCAGCAGCGTTCGGGGACAGGGGGCTGCCGGGGAGCTGTTTTTT. It encodes CASSVRGQGAAGELFF.

The CDR3 DNA is TGTGCCAGCAGTTTACTAGCGGAGGTAGAGACCCAGTACTTC. Protein sequence: CASSLLAEVETQYF. The chain combines TRBV6-5 with TRBJ2-5, with TRBD2 identical over 8 bases. Germline V gene data show CDR1 as MNHEY and CDR2 as SVGAGI. The J segment lost 4 bases and the V segment lost 4 bases, leaving 5 bases of the junction unmatched. There are 14 residues in the CDR3.

This clone has just one count. The V gene is TRBV10-3, the J gene TRBJ2-5, with 15 bases fitting TRBD2. J lost 4 bases, V lost 6 bases, and 3 bases had no gene match. Germline assignment: CDR1 ENHRY and CDR2 SYGVKD. The CDR3 runs 15 residues. The CDR3 DNA is TGTGCCATCAGCGGGGGACTAGCGGGGGGAGAGACCCAGTACTTC. This encodes CAISGGLAGGETQYF.

The chain employs TRBV13 and TRBJ2-3; D possibly matches TRBD1 or TRBD2 (6 bases each). The CDR3 is made up of 17 amino acids. Germline-derived CDR1 and CDR2 are PRHDT and FYEKMQ (reference sequence). Trimming left V 5 bases short and J 4 bases short, with 22 bases between. Here the CDR3 DNA reads TGTGCCAGCAGCGGAAGCACGGTAGGGGGGTCCGCAGATACGCAGTATTTT. Encoded protein: CASSGSTVGGSADTQYF.

V and J are TRBV7-9 and TRBJ2-2, with D possibly being TRBD2 (6 bases). CDR1 and CDR2 (germline): SEHNR, FQNEAQ (reference sequence). This CDR3 has 14 amino acids. Trimming took off 5 bases at V and 3 bases at J, with 10 bases between the two ends. The chain's CDR3 is CASSPTGDTGELFF. The CDR3 bases are TGTGCCAGCAGCCCGACGGGGGACACCGGGGAGCTGTTTTTT.

The V and J genes are TRBV9 and TRBJ2-3, with D perhaps TRBD1 or TRBD2 (6 bases each). Trimming took 3 bases from V and 3 from J, leaving 17 bases between them. This CDR3 has 16 residues. Germline assignment: CDR1 SGDLS and CDR2 YYNGEE. CDR3 loop: CASSAPPGAWTDTQYF. DNA of the CDR3: TGTGCCAGCAGCGCTCCCCCGGGGGCTTGGACAGATACGCAGTATTTT.

The rearrangement joins TRBV14 to TRBJ1-4, with D perhaps TRBD1 (6 bases). This CDR3 region has 15 residues. Between the trimmed V and J ends, which lost 0 bases and 7 bases, there was a span of 12 bases. CDR1 SGHDN and CDR2 FVKESK come from the germline V gene. The CDR3 DNA reads TGTGCCAGCAGCCAAGATATGGGGGCGGGTGAAAAACTGTTTTTT. Translated, it gives CASSQDMGAGEKLFF. Filled out from reference TRBV14 and TRBJ1-4, the complete variable domain reads EAGVTQFPSHSVIEKGQTVTLRCDPISGHDNLYWYRRVMGKEIKFLLHFVKESKQDESGMPNNRFLAERTGGTYSTLKVQPAELEDSGVYFCASSQDMGAGEKLFFGSGTQLSVL.

The genes are TRBV16 and TRBJ1-5, with 7 bases aligning to TRBD1. The CDR3 loop spans 16 amino acids. Germline V gives CDR1 KGHSY, CDR2 FQNENV. Trimming at V came to 3 bases and at J to 3 bases, leaving 8 bases not matched to a gene. CDR3 DNA sequence: TGTGCCAGCAGCCAGGTGACAGGGAATCACAATCAGCCCCAGCATTTT. It yields the protein CASSQVTGNHNQPQHF.